A selection of T cell receptor beta chains follows, all from one sample in a study of T-cell memory formation after mild COVID-19. TCRdb re-analysed the 5' RACE reads in MiXCR, keeping a single row per CDR3 protein. The sample consists of about 82,000 distinct CDR3 sequences, about 15% of them appearing once. Input material: PBMCs or a T cell subset sorted from them (not recorded which). The receptor set was obtained from a man younger than 30 who had mild COVID-19 (a few samples of this study predate the infection). Cell type and time point are not known. Each CDR3 is given without its conserved first and last residue. Clone size appears in some rows only: once, few, many, or a class for an expanded clone.

clone_size | j_call | v_call | cdr3_aa
few | TRBJ2-3 | TRBV29-1 | SAEDSLTDTQY
. | TRBJ2-1 | TRBV5-1 | ASSLNTGEPYNEQF
few | TRBJ2-1 | TRBV2 | ASRISQGNEQF
few | TRBJ2-1 | TRBV12-3/TRBV12-4 | ASSGRGDEQF
. | TRBJ1-6 | TRBV7-6 | ASSGGFSYNSPLH
many | TRBJ2-2 | TRBV4-1 | ASSQGFRMPGELF
few | TRBJ2-1 | TRBV2 | ASSDGQRGGYNEQF
many | TRBJ2-1 | TRBV5-1 | ASSLRHSGLDEQF
few | TRBJ2-3 | TRBV7-3 | ASSLPGSPLDTQY
. | TRBJ1-1 | TRBV12-5 | ACRLNAEAF
few | TRBJ2-3 | TRBV9 | ASSSAGGVTDTQY
many | TRBJ1-2 | TRBV29-1 | SAPQGAGYT
few | TRBJ1-1 | TRBV6-2/TRBV6-3 | ASSYPGPFGTEAF
few | TRBJ2-1 | TRBV7-7 | ASSFGLAVYNEQF
few | TRBJ1-2 | TRBV4-1 | ASSQEGRINYGYT
. | TRBJ1-4 | TRBV7-9 | ASSLSGFNEKLF
. | TRBJ2-7 | TRBV4-1 | ASSHRPSPGSDEQY
medium-sized | TRBJ2-1 | TRBV10-2 | AVLRDNYNEQF
few | TRBJ2-3 | TRBV7-3 | ASSQASGGAADTQY
. | TRBJ2-4 | TRBV7-9 | ASSLSLGGIQY
few | TRBJ2-1 | TRBV5-1 | ASSFRGGPGNEQF
few | TRBJ2-5 | TRBV29-1 | SVWRIHRVEETQY
. | TRBJ1-5 | TRBV12-3/TRBV12-4 | ASSGQGGNQPQH
. | TRBJ2-2 | TRBV12-3/TRBV12-4 | ASSFGQGIGELF
. | TRBJ2-3 | TRBV7-3 | ASSKPGRSDTQY